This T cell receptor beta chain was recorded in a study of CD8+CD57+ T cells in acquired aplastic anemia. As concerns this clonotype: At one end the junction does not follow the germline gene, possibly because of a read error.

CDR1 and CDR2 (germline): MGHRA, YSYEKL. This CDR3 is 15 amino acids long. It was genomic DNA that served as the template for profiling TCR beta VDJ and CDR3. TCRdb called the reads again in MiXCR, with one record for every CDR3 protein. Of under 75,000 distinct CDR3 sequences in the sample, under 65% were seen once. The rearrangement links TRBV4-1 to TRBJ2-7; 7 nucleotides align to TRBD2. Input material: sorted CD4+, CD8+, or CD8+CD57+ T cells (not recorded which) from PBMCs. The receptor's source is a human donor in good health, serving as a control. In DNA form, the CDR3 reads TGTGCCAGCAGCCAAGATTGGGAGGGCAGCTACGAGCAGTACTTC. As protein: CASSQDWEGSYEQYF.